One and the same sample provided the 14 T cell receptor beta chains below, sequenced in a study of shared clonotypes between healthy human individuals (dated by TCRdb to the early 2020s). The library relied on the immunoSEQ multiplex PCR assay. TCRdb mirrors the immuneACCESS table, restricted to in-frame sequences. Some clones are absent from its copies; in checked studies, under half trace to an unresolved V gene, and the reason for the others is unknown. The sample table shows millions of clones, and about 92% are seen once. The top ten constitute over 0.12% of the sample. The specimen was naive CD4+ T cells sorted from blood. Interpreted using the paper, the cell subset or site label stands for: CD45RA+ positively selected. The origin of the receptors is a man aged 18 to 29 in good health.

The chain is built from TRBV28 and TRBJ2-7, with TRBD1 identical over 9 bases. The CDR3 extends over 14 amino acids. J gave up 7 bases and V 4 bases, and 8 bases lay outside the gene matches. Germline V gene sequence: CDR1 MDHEN, CDR2 SYDVKM. The CDR3 region is CASSSGTGFWEQYF. For the CDR3, the DNA is TGTGCCAGCAGTTCCGGGACAGGGTTTTGGGAGCAGTACTTC.

The gene calls are TRBV6-1 and TRBJ2-2; the D gene is possibly TRBD1 (6 bases). The CDR3 has 14 residues. In germline, CDR1 is MNHNS, CDR2 SASEGT. Trimming stripped 6 bases from V and 6 bases from J, with 14 bases between. The CDR3 DNA reads as TGTGCCAGCAGCAAACAGCAGGGGCCCGGGGAGCTGTTTTTT. It encodes CASSKQQGPGELFF.

The rearrangement uses TRBV4-1 and TRBJ2-5; D perhaps matches TRBD2 (7 bases). The CDR3 sequence is 15 residues long. Trimming took off 1 base at V and 5 bases at J, with 14 bases between the two ends. Germline CDR1 MGHRA, CDR2 YSYEKL. CDR3 sequence (DNA): TGCGCCAGCAGCCAAGGCGTGGGGGGGCGGGAGACCCAGTACTTC. Protein: CASSQGVGGRETQYF.

The DNA of the CDR3 is TGCGCCAGCAGCCAACGGACAGGGGGCGAAGATACGCAGTATTTT. It encodes CASSQRTGGEDTQYF. V is TRBV4-3 and J is TRBJ2-3, with TRBD1 identical over 11 bases. This CDR3 is 15 amino acids long. CDR1 and CDR2 (germline): LGHNA, YSLEER. J was trimmed by 5 bases and V by 2 bases; bases with no gene match: 3.

This sequence joins TRBV7-2 and TRBJ1-2; TRBD1 is a possible D gene (5 bases). Germline CDR1 is SGHTA and CDR2 is FQGNSA. The CDR3 runs 18 residues. The V gene lost 5 bases and the J gene lost 0 bases, with 22 bases spanning the gap. The DNA of the CDR3 is TGTGCCAGCAGCGTCCAGGGCCAAGGGAGTGGGGCTAACTATGGCTACACCTTC. This gives the protein CASSVQGQGSGANYGYTF.

The chain employs TRBV6-5 and TRBJ1-1; no firm D call. V gave up 10 bases and J gave up 1 base, with 13 bases separating them. The germline V gene encodes CDR1 MNHEY and CDR2 SVGAGI. The CDR3 spans 13 residues. This CDR3 is CATHRTPNTEAFF. The CDR3 nucleotides read TGTGCCACCCACAGAACACCGAACACTGAAGCTTTCTTT.

The rearrangement joins TRBV4-2 to TRBJ1-5; D remains unclear. Deletions cut 0 bases from V and 7 bases from J, with 19 bases between. This CDR3 spans 17 amino acids. From germline, CDR1 is LGHNA and CDR2 YNFKEQ. CDR3 nucleotides: TGTGCCAGCAGCCAAGATCACACGGTCGGGATCTGGCAGCCCCAGCATTTT. Translated: CASSQDHTVGIWQPQHF.

The rearrangement joins TRBV5-1 to TRBJ1-1, with D possibly being TRBD1 (5 bases). Looked up from germline, CDR1 is SGHRS and CDR2 is YFSETQ. Trimming left V 5 bases short and J 7 bases short, with 18 bases between. CDR3 length: 14 amino acids. CDR3 bases: TGCGCCAGCAGACTTGAGGGGACTAATGGTGAAGCTTTCTTT. Translation gives CASRLEGTNGEAFF. The complete variable domain, with remaining parts taken from reference TRBV5-1 and TRBJ1-1, reads KAGVTQTPRYLIKTRGQQVTLSCSPISGHRSVSWYQQTPGQGLQFLFEYFSETQRNKGNFPGRFSGRQFSNSRSEMNVSTLELGDSALYLCASRLEGTNGEAFFGQGTRLTVV.

This chain links TRBV9 with TRBJ2-2; 12 bases align to TRBD2. Per germline, CDR1 SGDLS and CDR2 YYNGEE. The CDR3 has 15 amino acids. Unmatched junction bases numbered 4, after V lost 2 bases and J lost 8 bases. CDR3 sequence: CASSVWTSGEGELFF. The CDR3 DNA reads TGTGCCAGCAGCGTCTGGACTAGCGGGGAGGGGGAGCTGTTTTTT.

The V call is TRBV28, the J call TRBJ2-3; 9 nucleotides line up with TRBD2. CDR3 size: 15 residues. J was trimmed by 1 base and V by 7 bases; bases with no gene match: 6. Germline values: CDR1 MDHEN, CDR2 SYDVKM. This CDR3 is CASTPASGGTDTQYF. CDR3 DNA: TGTGCCAGCACACCCGCTAGCGGGGGCACAGATACGCAGTATTTT.

The chain employs TRBV2 and TRBJ1-5, with a tentative D call TRBD1 (6 bases). The CDR3 has 16 amino acids. V was clipped by 4 bases and J by 5 bases, with 18 bases between them. Germline CDR1 reads SNHLY; CDR2 reads FYNNEI. The CDR3 is CASSVGAGANHQPQHF. For the CDR3, the DNA is TGTGCCAGCAGTGTGGGGGCAGGGGCTAACCATCAGCCCCAGCATTTT.

This clone has only one observation. The chain carries TRBV2 and TRBJ1-3, with D unclear. Germline values: CDR1 SNHLY, CDR2 FYNNEI. The CDR3 covers 14 residues. Deletions cut 2 bases from V and 5 bases from J, with 10 bases between. The CDR3 protein is CASSERQTRNTIYF. CDR3 in DNA: TGTGCCAGCAGTGAAAGGCAGACTCGAAACACCATATATTTT.

The sample holds a few counts of this clone. This sample includes further DNA sequences coding for the same CDR3. The rearrangement uses TRBV7-2 and TRBJ2-2; D gene ambiguous. Germline assignment: CDR1 SGHTA and CDR2 FQGNSA. This CDR3 contains 12 residues. Trimming removed 4 bases from V and 5 bases from J, with 5 bases in between. The CDR3 DNA follows: TGTGCCAGCAGCTCCTATACCGGGGAGCTGTTTTTT. Protein product: CASSSYTGELFF.

On this clone: One end of the junction fails to match germline, which may point to a read error. This chain links TRBV10-2 with TRBJ2-7, with 7 bases aligning to TRBD1. This CDR3 has 13 amino acids. Germline V gives CDR1 WSHSY, CDR2 SAAADI. In DNA form, the CDR3 reads TGCGCCAGCAGGGCAGGGGGAAACTACGGGCAGTACTTC. Translated, it gives CASRAGGNYGQYF.